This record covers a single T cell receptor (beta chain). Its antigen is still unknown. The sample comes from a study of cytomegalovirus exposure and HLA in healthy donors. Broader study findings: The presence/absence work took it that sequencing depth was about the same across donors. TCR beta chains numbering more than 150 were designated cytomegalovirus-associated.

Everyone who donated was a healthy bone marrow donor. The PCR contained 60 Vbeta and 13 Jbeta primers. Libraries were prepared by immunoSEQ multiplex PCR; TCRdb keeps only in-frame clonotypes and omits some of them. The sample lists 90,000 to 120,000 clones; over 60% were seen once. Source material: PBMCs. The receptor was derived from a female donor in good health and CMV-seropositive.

In nucleotides, the CDR3 is TGTGCCAGCAGCCAGGGTACTAGCGGGAGAGTCAATGAGCAGTTCTTC. It translates to CASSQGTSGRVNEQFF. The genes are TRBV14 and TRBJ2-1; 11 nucleotides align to TRBD2. The CDR3 extends over 16 amino acids. J gave up 6 bases and V 3 bases, and 7 bases lay outside the gene matches. Germline loops: CDR1 SGHDN, CDR2 FVKESK.